The 3 T cell receptor beta chains given below trace back to one sample, sequenced in a study of technical replicates of blood from several donors (dated by TCRdb to 2015 to 2018). The library was built by means of the immunoSEQ multiplex PCR assay. In its TCRdb copy, this immuneACCESS table keeps in-frame sequences only and misses some clones. Where compared with another copy, unresolved V genes explain less than half of these, and the others have no known cause. The sample has some 76,000 clones on record, approximately 94% of them singletons. Clones ranked in the top ten supply approximately 0.4% of the sample. The sequenced sample was T cells isolated from PBMCs. The receptor source for this set is a human donor in good health.

The V gene is TRBV9, the J gene TRBJ2-3; TRBD1 might be the D (5 bases). Per the germline V gene, CDR1 is SGDLS and CDR2 is YYNGEE. V gave up 4 bases and J gave up 3 bases, with 15 bases separating them. The CDR3 spans 15 residues. Here the CDR3 DNA reads TGTGCCAGCAGCCTCAGGGCACATGGAACAGATACGCAGTATTTT. It encodes CASSLRAHGTDTQYF.

The J gene is TRBJ2-6, the V gene TRBV19; D is unresolved. In germline, CDR1 is LNHDA, CDR2 SQIVND (reference sequence). The CDR3 is 14 residues long. Trimming pared 8 bases from V and 2 bases from J, leaving 10 bases between. CDR3 loop: CASLSVPGANVLTF. The DNA of the CDR3 is TGTGCCAGTTTATCTGTCCCTGGGGCCAACGTCCTGACTTTC.

The chain couples TRBV9 to TRBJ2-1; 7 bases align to TRBD1. The CDR3 loop spans 14 amino acids. The germline V gene encodes CDR1 SGDLS and CDR2 YYNGEE. With V trimmed by 3 bases and J by 4 bases, 4 bases remained unmatched. CDR3 nucleotide sequence: TGTGCCAGCAGCGCCGGGACAGTGTACAATGAGCAGTTCTTC. Translating it yields CASSAGTVYNEQFF.